This T cell receptor beta chain was sequenced during a study of blood T cells in healthy people across ages. Donors each provided 9.5 to 10 milliliters of peripheral blood. This clonotype was picked up a small number of times. CDR3 size: 15 residues. CDR1 MNHEY and CDR2 SVGEGT come from the germline V gene. Trimming removed 2 bases at V and 8 bases at J, with 15 bases between. Using a J-beta primer mix together with a sample-barcoded 5' primer, a second PCR was run for roughly 7 to 12 cycles. From the 5' RACE reads, TCRdb called clonotypes with MiXCR, one entry per CDR3 protein. Of around 990,000 distinct CDR3 sequences in the sample, approximately 38% were seen once.

The source of this sequence is a young man in good health. Material for sequencing was blood. V usage is TRBV6-2 or TRBV6-3 and J usage is TRBJ1-4; D may be TRBD1 (6 bases). The CDR3 loop reads CASSYEGDQNEKLFF. CDR3 nucleotides: TGTGCCAGCAGTTACGAGGGGGATCAGAACGAAAAACTGTTTTTT.